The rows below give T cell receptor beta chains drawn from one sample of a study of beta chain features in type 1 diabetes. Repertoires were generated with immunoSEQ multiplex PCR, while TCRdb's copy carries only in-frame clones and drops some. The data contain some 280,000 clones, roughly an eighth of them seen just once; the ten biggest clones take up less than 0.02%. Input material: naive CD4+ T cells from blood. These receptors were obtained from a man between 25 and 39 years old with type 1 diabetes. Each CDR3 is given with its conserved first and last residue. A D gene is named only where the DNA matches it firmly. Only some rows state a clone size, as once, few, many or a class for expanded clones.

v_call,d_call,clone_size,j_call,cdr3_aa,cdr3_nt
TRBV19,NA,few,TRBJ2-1,CASKERASYNEQFF,TGTGCCAGTAAGGAGCGGGCCTCCTACAATGAGCAGTTCTTC
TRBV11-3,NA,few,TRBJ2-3,CASSLKGTDTQYF,TGTGCCAGCAGCTTAAAGGGGACAGATACGCAGTATTTT
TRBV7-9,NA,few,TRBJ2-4,CASSLEDSGIQYF,TGTGCCAGCAGCTTAGAGGACAGTGGCATTCAGTACTTC
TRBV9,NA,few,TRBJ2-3,CASSVERARTDTQYF,TGTGCCAGCAGCGTAGAGAGGGCCCGCACAGATACGCAGTATTTT
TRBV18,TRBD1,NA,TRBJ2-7,CASSPRPGQGAYEQYF,TGTGCCAGCTCACCAAGACCGGGACAGGGGGCTTACGAGCAGTACTTC
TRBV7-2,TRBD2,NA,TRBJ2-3,CASSVVSGMDTQYF,TGTGCCAGCAGCGTCGTTAGCGGGATGGATACGCAGTATTTT
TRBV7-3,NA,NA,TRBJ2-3,CASSSPGGVEADTQYF,TGTGCCAGCAGCTCCCCCGGGGGAGTGGAGGCAGATACGCAGTATTTT
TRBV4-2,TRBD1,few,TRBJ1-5,CASSQVRQGISNQPQHF,TGTGCCAGCAGCCAGGTCCGACAGGGGATAAGCAATCAGCCCCAGCATTTT
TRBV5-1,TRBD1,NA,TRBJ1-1,CASSSGTGTEAFF,TGCGCCAGCAGCTCGGGGACAGGGACTGAAGCTTTCTTT
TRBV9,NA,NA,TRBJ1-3,CASSVTGRGNTIYF,TGTGCCAGCAGCGTCACAGGGAGAGGAAACACCATATATTTT
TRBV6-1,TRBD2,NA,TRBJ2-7,CASSEGLALYEQYF,TGTGCCAGCAGTGAAGGACTAGCACTTTACGAGCAGTACTTC
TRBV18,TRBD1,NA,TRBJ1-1,CASSRDRGNTEAFF,TGTGCCAGCTCTCGCGACAGGGGCAACACTGAAGCTTTCTTT
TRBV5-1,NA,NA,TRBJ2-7,CASSLAGTTYEQYF,TGCGCCAGCAGCTTGGCGGGAACGACCTACGAGCAGTACTTC
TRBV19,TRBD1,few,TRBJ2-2,CASSLDRGESGELFF,TGTGCCAGTAGTTTGGACAGGGGAGAATCCGGGGAGCTGTTTTTT
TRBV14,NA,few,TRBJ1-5,CASSQGEQPQHF,TGTGCCAGCAGCCAAGGGGAGCAGCCCCAGCATTTT
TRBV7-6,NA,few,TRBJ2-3,CASSTFEASSSTDTQYF,TGTGCCAGCAGCACCTTTGAGGCGTCTTCTAGCACAGATACGCAGTATTTT
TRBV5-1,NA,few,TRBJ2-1,CASSPGTENEQFF,TGCGCCAGCTCTCCGGGAACAGAGAATGAGCAGTTCTTC
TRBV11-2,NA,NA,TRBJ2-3,CASRFSGDTQYF,TGTGCCAGCAGATTTTCAGGAGATACGCAGTATTTT
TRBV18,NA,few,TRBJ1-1,CASSPRQLKANTEAFF,TGTGCCAGCTCACCACGACAGTTGAAAGCGAACACTGAAGCTTTCTTT
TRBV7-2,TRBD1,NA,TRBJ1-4,CASSSDRGSEKLFF,TGTGCCAGCAGCTCCGACAGGGGTAGTGAAAAACTGTTTTTT
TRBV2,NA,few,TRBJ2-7,CASSGSREMVEQYF,TGTGCCAGCAGTGGGAGTCGGGAGATGGTAGAGCAGTACTTC
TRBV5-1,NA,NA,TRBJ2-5,CASSPGLPQETQYF,TGCGCCAGCAGCCCTGGACTACCCCAAGAGACCCAGTACTTC
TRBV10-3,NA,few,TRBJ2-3,CAISDRGSGDTQYF,TGTGCCATCAGTGATAGAGGGAGTGGAGATACGCAGTATTTT
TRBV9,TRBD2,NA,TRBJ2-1,CASSVGGLAGVNEQFF,TGTGCCAGCAGCGTAGGAGGACTAGCGGGAGTTAATGAGCAGTTCTTC
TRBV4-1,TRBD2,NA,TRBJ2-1,CASSLRGLAGTNNEQFF,TGCGCCAGCAGCCTGAGGGGACTAGCGGGTACAAACAATGAGCAGTTCTTC
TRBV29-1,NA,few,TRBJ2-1,CSVLSSSRSYNEQFF,TGCAGCGTCCTGAGTTCTAGCAGGTCCTACAATGAGCAGTTCTTC
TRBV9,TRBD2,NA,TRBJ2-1,CASTRIGTSGFNEQFF,TGTGCCAGCACCCGGATCGGGACTAGCGGGTTCAATGAGCAGTTCTTC
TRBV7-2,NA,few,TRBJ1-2,CASSLDRDGYTF,TGTGCCAGCAGCTTAGACAGGGATGGCTACACCTTC
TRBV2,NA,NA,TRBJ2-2,CASSSFNRGGYTGELFF,TGTGCCAGCAGTTCGTTCAACAGGGGGGGCTACACCGGGGAGCTGTTTTTT
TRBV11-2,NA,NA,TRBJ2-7,CASSFLQGGGEQYF,TGTGCCAGCAGCTTTCTCCAGGGTGGGGGGGAGCAGTACTTC
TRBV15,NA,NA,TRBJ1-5,CATSLDGGQPQHF,TGTGCCACCAGCCTCGATGGAGGTCAGCCCCAGCATTTT
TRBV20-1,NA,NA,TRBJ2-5,CSGGPQETQYF,TGCAGTGGTGGGCCTCAAGAGACCCAGTACTTC
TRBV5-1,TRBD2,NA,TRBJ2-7,CASTHGEAGVYEQYF,TGCGCCAGCACCCACGGGGAAGCGGGAGTGTACGAGCAGTACTTC
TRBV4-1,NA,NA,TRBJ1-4,CASSQDRGGEKLFF,TGCGCCAGCAGCCAAGATAGAGGCGGTGAAAAACTGTTTTTT
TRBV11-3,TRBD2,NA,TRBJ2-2,CASSLSGMNTGELFF,TGTGCCAGCAGCTTGAGCGGGATGAACACCGGGGAGCTGTTTTTT
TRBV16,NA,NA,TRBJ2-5,CASSQVSRETQYF,TGTGCCAGCAGCCAAGTTTCACGGGAGACCCAGTACTTC
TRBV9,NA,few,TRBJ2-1,CASSFSAGLEQFF,TGTGCCAGCAGCTTTAGCGCCGGTCTTGAGCAGTTCTTC
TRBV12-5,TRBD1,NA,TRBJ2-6,CASGGPGQLPILTF,TGTGCTAGTGGCGGCCCGGGACAGCTCCCCATCCTGACTTTC
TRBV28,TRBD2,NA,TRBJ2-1,CASSRLAGTVEQFF,TGTGCCAGCAGTCGACTAGCGGGAACCGTTGAGCAGTTCTTC
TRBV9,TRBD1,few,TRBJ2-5,CASSVGQGVQETQYF,TGTGCCAGCAGCGTGGGACAGGGCGTTCAAGAGACCCAGTACTTC
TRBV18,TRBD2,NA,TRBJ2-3,CASSPGLAGVTDTQYF,TGTGCCAGCTCACCAGGGCTAGCGGGAGTAACAGATACGCAGTATTTT
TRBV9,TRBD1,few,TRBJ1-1,CASSRSGGPVNTEAFF,TGTGCCAGCAGCCGGTCAGGGGGACCTGTGAACACTGAAGCTTTCTTT
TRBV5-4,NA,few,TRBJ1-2,CASSYPGRLTTF,TGTGCCAGCAGCTACCCAGGGCGGCTTACCACCTTC
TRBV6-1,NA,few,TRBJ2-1,CASRREEWFF,TGTGCCAGCCGTCGGGAAGAATGGTTCTTC
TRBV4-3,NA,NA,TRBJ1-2,CASSQSFTGFNGYTF,TGCGCCAGCAGCCAAAGCTTCACAGGTTTTAATGGCTACACCTTC
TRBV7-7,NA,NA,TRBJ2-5,CASSSQGPQETQYF,TGTGCTAGCAGCTCGCAGGGTCCCCAAGAGACCCAGTACTTC
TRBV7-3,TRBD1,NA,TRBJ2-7,CASSLGGAYDEQYF,TGTGCCAGCAGCCTAGGGGGCGCGTACGACGAGCAGTACTTC
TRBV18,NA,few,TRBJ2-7,CASSLPSSYEQYF,TGTGCCAGCTCACTTCCGAGCTCCTACGAGCAGTACTTC
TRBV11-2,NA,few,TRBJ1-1,CASSQNAGTEAFF,TGTGCCAGCAGCCAGAACGCGGGGACTGAAGCTTTCTTT
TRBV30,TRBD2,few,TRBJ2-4,CAWSVSSGRYIQYF,TGTGCCTGGAGTGTTTCTAGCGGGAGGTACATTCAGTACTTC
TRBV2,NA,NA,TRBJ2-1,CASSELLFAQFF,TGTGCCAGCAGTGAATTACTATTTGCGCAGTTCTTC
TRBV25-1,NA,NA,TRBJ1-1,CASSGARLRASEAFF,TGTGCCAGCAGTGGAGCGAGGCTGCGAGCCTCTGAAGCTTTCTTT
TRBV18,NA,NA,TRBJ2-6,CASSPRLEGGANVLTF,TGTGCCAGCTCACCAAGGCTGGAGGGGGGGGCCAACGTCCTGACTTTC
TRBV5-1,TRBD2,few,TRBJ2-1,CASSLGAGGYNEQFF,TGCGCCAGCAGCTTGGGGGCGGGAGGATACAATGAGCAGTTCTTC
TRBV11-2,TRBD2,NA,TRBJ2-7,CASSSPSGRAYEQYF,TGTGCCAGCAGCTCCCCGAGCGGGAGAGCGTACGAGCAGTACTTC
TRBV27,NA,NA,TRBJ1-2,CASSLVQGYGYTF,TGTGCCAGCAGTTTAGTGCAGGGGTATGGCTACACCTTC
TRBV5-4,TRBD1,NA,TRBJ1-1,CASSLEQGTTEAFF,TGTGCCAGCAGCTTGGAACAGGGGACCACTGAAGCTTTCTTT
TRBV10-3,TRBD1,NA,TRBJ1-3,CAISIGQGSGNTIYF,TGTGCCATCAGTATCGGACAGGGCTCTGGAAACACCATATATTTT
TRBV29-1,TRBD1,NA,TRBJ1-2,CSIGTGIYGYTF,TGCAGCATCGGGACAGGGATCTATGGCTACACCTTC
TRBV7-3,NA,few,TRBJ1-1,CASSSDSGTEAFF,TGTGCCAGCAGCTCCGATAGTGGCACTGAAGCTTTCTTT